A single sample gave rise to the 16 T cell receptor beta chains below, sequenced in a study of blood T cell repertoires in COVID-19. Produced via immunoSEQ multiplex PCR; TCRdb's table is partial and in-frame only. The sample includes about 250,000 clones, approximately 88% of them seen just once. The specimen sequenced was peripheral blood. These receptors came from a woman in her twenties or thirties with COVID-19, enrolled during active disease.

V and J are TRBV4-3 and TRBJ2-2; 7 nucleotides agree with TRBD2. This CDR3 has 16 residues. Trimming took 0 bases from V and 4 from J; bases not matched to a gene: 5. CDR1 and CDR2 from the germline V gene are LGHNA and YSLEER. CDR3 sequence reads: CASSQDLGGSTGELFF. The CDR3 DNA reads TGCGCCAGCAGCCAAGATCTCGGGGGGAGCACCGGGGAGCTGTTTTTT.

The chain couples TRBV11-3 to TRBJ2-7; TRBD2 matches at 7 bases. Per germline, CDR1 SGHNT and CDR2 YENEEA. J was trimmed by 6 bases and V by 1 base; bases with no gene match: 0. This CDR3 region has 12 residues. The CDR3 nucleotides are TGTGCCAGCAGCTTAGGGGGGGGCGAGCAGTACGTC. Translating gives CASSLGGGEQYV.

The sample holds one count of this clone. The chain couples TRBV9 to TRBJ2-1; no clear D gene. CDR1 is SGDLS and CDR2 is YYNGEE in the germline V gene. The CDR3 has 12 amino acids. Trimming took 4 bases from V and 4 from J, leaving 6 bases between them. The CDR3 spells CASSLRYNEQFF. The CDR3, as DNA: TGTGCCAGCAGCCTAAGATACAATGAGCAGTTCTTC.

This clone is a singleton in its sample. The chain is built from TRBV20-1 and TRBJ2-3, with TRBD2 matching over 8 bases. V lost 3 bases to trimming and J lost 3 bases; unmatched junction nucleotides: 20. This CDR3 contains 19 residues. Germline V gene lookup returns CDR1 DFQATT and CDR2 SNEGSKA (reference sequence). This CDR3 reads CSASFLGSGGPRVTDTQYF. The CDR3 DNA follows: TGCAGTGCTAGTTTCTTGGGAAGCGGGGGACCCCGCGTGACAGATACGCAGTATTTT.

The V and J genes are TRBV7-8 and TRBJ1-4; 8 nucleotides line up with TRBD1. Unmatched junction bases numbered 7, after V lost 5 bases and J lost 8 bases. In germline, CDR1 is SGHVS, CDR2 FQNEAQ. This CDR3 contains 14 residues. The CDR3 is CASSPGQGREKLFF. The CDR3 DNA follows: TGTGCCAGCAGCCCCGGACAGGGACGAGAAAAACTGTTTTTT.

This chain uses TRBV3-1 (or the pseudogene TRBV3-2) with TRBJ2-3; D is perhaps TRBD1 (5 bases). Germline V gene data show CDR1 as LGHDT and CDR2 as YNNKEL (reference sequence). V gave up 5 bases and J gave up 3 bases, with 18 bases separating them. This CDR3 contains 16 residues. CDR3 protein: CASSSTPGIETDTQYF. In nucleotides, the CDR3 is TGTGCCAGCAGCTCCACTCCAGGGATTGAAACAGATACGCAGTATTTT.

The genes are TRBV6-5 and TRBJ2-2; D may be TRBD1 (6 bases). The germline V gene has CDR1 MNHEY and CDR2 SVGAGI. This CDR3 contains 14 residues. The V and J ends lost 11 bases and 0 bases respectively, with 13 bases between them. The CDR3 here is CAGRGQPNTGELFF. The DNA of the CDR3 is TGTGCCGGGAGAGGACAGCCGAACACCGGGGAGCTGTTTTTT.

The V and J genes are TRBV25-1 and TRBJ2-2; unclear D gene. The CDR3 consists of 13 residues. Trimming left V 4 bases short and J 8 bases short, with 11 bases between. Germline-derived CDR1 and CDR2 are MGHDK and SYGVNS. CDR3 nucleotides: TGTGCCAGCAGTGCCAGCTCTAGAGGGGAGCTGTTTTTT. This sequence encodes CASSASSRGELFF.

The V gene is TRBV19, the J gene TRBJ2-6; D possibly corresponds to TRBD1 (5 bases). This CDR3 has 15 residues. The germline gives CDR1 LNHDA, CDR2 SQIVND (reference sequence). V gave up 4 bases and J gave up 0 bases, with 7 bases separating them. CDR3 sequence reads: CASSTQGSGANVLTF. The CDR3 DNA sequence: TGTGCCAGTAGTACGCAGGGCTCTGGGGCCAACGTCCTGACTTTC. Combining the CDR3 with reference TRBV19 and TRBJ2-6 gives the whole variable domain DGGITQSPKYLFRKEGQNVTLSCEQNLNHDAMYWYRQDPGQGLRLIYYSQIVNDFQKGDIAEGYSVSREKKESFPLTVTSAQKNPTAFYLCASSTQGSGANVLTFGAGSRLTVL.

V is TRBV28 and J is TRBJ2-2; 8 bases fit TRBD1. Germline-derived CDR1 and CDR2 are MDHEN and SYDVKM. The CDR3 is 14 amino acids. V trimming: 6 bases; J trimming: 6 bases; junction bases outside the gene matches: 6. The CDR3 here is CASRQGGRAGELFF. The CDR3 nucleotides are TGTGCCAGCAGACAGGGGGGCCGGGCCGGGGAGCTGTTTTTT.

The CDR3 region has the DNA TGTGCCAGCAGCTTAGCGGGGGTTTCACCCCTCCACTTT. Its translation is CASSLAGVSPLHF. The chain combines TRBV13 with TRBJ1-6; maybe TRBD1 (5 bases). The CDR3 length is 13 residues. With 1 base removed from V and 9 bases from J, the gap between germline ends came to 7 bases. Germline V gene sequence: CDR1 PRHDT, CDR2 FYEKMQ (reference sequence).

The chain recombines TRBV7-2 with TRBJ2-7; 11 bases line up with TRBD2. Unmatched junction bases numbered 3, after V lost 1 base and J lost 4 bases. Germline V CDR1 and CDR2: SGHTA, FQGNSA. The CDR3 loop spans 15 amino acids. CDR3 amino acids: CASSLDGTSGYEQYV. The CDR3 nucleotides are TGTGCCAGCAGCTTAGACGGGACTAGCGGTTACGAGCAGTACGTC.

This chain links TRBV11-2 with TRBJ2-3; TRBD2 matches 9 bases. The CDR3 loop spans 17 amino acids. V was clipped by 5 bases and J by 1 base; unmatched bases: 10. CDR1 SGHAT and CDR2 FQNNGV come from the germline V gene. The CDR3 nucleotides read TGTGCCAGCAGCCTCCACGGCGCTAGCGGGGGCACAGATACGCAGTATTTT. This sequence encodes CASSLHGASGGTDTQYF. The whole variable domain, remainder taken from reference TRBV11-2 and TRBJ2-3, is EAGVAQSPRYKIIEKRQSVAFWCNPISGHATLYWYQQILGQGPKLLIQFQNNGVVDDSQLPKDRFSAERLKGVDSTLKIQPAKLEDSAVYLCASSLHGASGGTDTQYFGPGTRLTVL.

The chain employs TRBV27 and TRBJ1-2; D is ambiguous. Trimming pared 7 bases from V and 5 bases from J, leaving 20 bases between. In germline, CDR1 is MNHEY, CDR2 SMNVEV (reference sequence). The CDR3 extends over 15 amino acids. The CDR3 bases are TGTGCCAGCACCCTTTTTCTAGGAGATAAGTATGGCTACACCTTC. It is translated as CASTLFLGDKYGYTF.

This clone was detected only once. The J gene is TRBJ2-2, the V gene TRBV4-3; 8 bases are shared with TRBD2. The CDR3 runs to 15 residues. With V trimmed by 4 bases and J by 6 bases, 7 bases remained unmatched. Germline assignment: CDR1 LGHNA and CDR2 YSLEER. The CDR3 loop reads CASSLSGSGAGELFF. The CDR3 nucleotides read TGCGCCAGCAGCCTAAGCGGGAGCGGAGCCGGGGAGCTGTTTTTT.

The chain recombines TRBV7-2 with TRBJ2-1; D is possibly TRBD2 (5 bases). This CDR3 contains 16 residues. V lost 0 bases to trimming and J lost 4 bases, with 13 bases between them. The germline CDR1 and CDR2 sequences are SGHTA and FQGNSA. The CDR3: CASSLARGSRYNEQFF. As DNA, the CDR3 is TGTGCCAGCAGCTTAGCTCGGGGTTCGAGGTACAATGAGCAGTTCTTC.